Sequencing of this T cell receptor beta chain was carried out in a study of blood T cell repertoires in COVID-19. Authors' methods: Using reference gene primer amplification, nucleated cell counts were estimated. Assay: immunoSEQ multiplex PCR; the TCRdb copy retains only in-frame clones and omits some. The V and J calls and clone size were taken over from that table, and D and trimming were inferred from the DNA. The profile shows around 250,000 clones, just over 85% of them singletons. The sample holds one count of this clone. The sample has other DNA sequences that encode this CDR3 too. This CDR3 is built from 15 residues. Germline assignment: CDR1 KGHSH and CDR2 LQKENI. The V and J ends lost 1 base and 5 bases, in that order; junction bases with no gene match: 6.

The sequence was obtained from a man aged 30 to 45 who had recovered from COVID-19. The chain is built from TRBV18 and TRBJ1-1, with 8 bases lining up with TRBD1. The specimen sequenced was peripheral blood. The CDR3 loop is CASSPRQGASTEAFF. The CDR3, as DNA: TGTGCCAGCTCACCACGTCAGGGGGCTAGTACTGAAGCTTTCTTT.